This TCR beta chain was observed in a study of regulatory T cells in long-lasting Graves disease. Overall study context: Patients with persistent Graves' disease had over 5 years of antithyroid drugs and persistent TSH receptor antibodies.

CDR3 size: 18 residues. The ends were cut back, 6 bases at V and 2 bases at J, with 26 bases in the middle. Per the germline V gene, CDR1 is MNHNS and CDR2 is SASEGT. Libraries of TCR beta came from iRepertoire HTBI primers plus Arm-PCR of CDR3 regions. TCRdb ran MiXCR on the multiplex PCR reads and lists one entry per CDR3 protein. The table includes 500,000 to 700,000 distinct CDR3 sequences, approximately 31% detected once. General observations from the study: Among persistent patients, a larger number of public clonotypes were shared (around 3,000) than among newly diagnosed patients (roughly 970). TRBV28, TRBJ1-2 and TRBJ2-5 were favored in persistent disease.

This clonotype was detected a few times. Its antigen is not identified. Time point described: persistent/refractory GD, antithyroid drugs over 5 years with positive TRAb. RNA extracted from PBMCs served as the sequencing template. In each case, Graves' disease was diagnosed per American Thyroid Association guidelines. This clonotype was obtained from a female donor with Graves disease. The specimen comprised peripheral blood mononuclear cells (PBMCs), sampled when the disease was refractory, from a patient treated with antithyroid drugs. This chain connects TRBV6-1 to TRBJ2-7; a weak D match, TRBD1 (5 bases). CDR3 sequence: CASSCPSSAGAQTYEQYF. CDR3 nucleotide sequence: TGTGCCAGCAGCTGCCCGTCAAGTGCTGGGGCTCAGACCTACGAGCAGTACTTC.